This is a list of T cell receptor beta chains from one sample in a study of blood T cell repertoires in COVID-19. TCRdb's copy holds only in-frame clones and misses some; the assay was immunoSEQ multiplex PCR. Of roughly 30,000 clones listed, approximately 93% are singletons. Specimen: peripheral blood. Receptors originate from a human donor in a cohort sampled during active COVID-19. The CDR3 runs from the conserved cysteine through the conserved F or W. The D gene is left open where the match is weak. The size of a clone is reported for some rows only, either as once, few or many, or as a class for expanded clones.

>.|TRBV19|TRBJ2-7|TRBD1
CASGQGQSYEQYF
TGTGCCAGTGGACAGGGACAATCATACGAGCAGTACTTC
>.|TRBV6-1|TRBJ1-5|TRBD1
CASSEAVGTGRIHNNQPQHF
TGTGCCAGCAGTGAAGCTGTCGGGACAGGGAGGATCCATAACAATCAGCCCCAGCATTTT
>.|TRBV5-1|TRBJ2-3|.
CASSLVDRETDTQYF
TGCGCCAGCAGCTTAGTGGACAGAGAGACAGATACGCAGTATTTT
>.|TRBV21-1|TRBJ1-1|.
CASSTFTEAFF
TGTGCCAGCAGCACATTTACTGAAGCTTTCTTT
>.|TRBV29-1|TRBJ1-2|.
CSVVFQGQGLGYGYTF
TGCAGCGTTGTATTCCAGGGTCAAGGGCTGGGCTATGGCTACACCTTC
>few|TRBV11-2|TRBJ2-7|TRBD2
CASSSLRTSGMEQYF
TGTGCCAGCAGCTCCCTGCGGACTAGCGGGATGGAGCAGTACTTC
>.|TRBV5-4|TRBJ1-2|.
CASSLGSVYGYTF
TGTGCCAGCAGCTTGGGGTCGGTCTATGGCTACACCTTC
>.|TRBV9|TRBJ2-7|.
CASSVEPGILYEQYF
TGTGCCAGCAGCGTAGAGCCGGGGATCCTCTACGAGCAGTACTTC
>.|TRBV2|TRBJ1-2|.
CASRDLDSIAYGYTF
TGTGCCAGCAGGGATTTGGACAGTATCGCCTATGGCTACACCTTC
>.|TRBV1|TRBJ1-1|.
CTSSQCRQGALFTEAFF
TGCACCAGCAGCCAATGCCGACAGGGGGCTTTATTCACTGAAGCTTTCTTT
>.|TRBV24-1|TRBJ1-1|TRBD1
CATSDRTGGKTEAFF
TGTGCCACCAGTGATCGGACAGGGGGTAAAACTGAAGCTTTCTTT
>.|TRBV15|TRBJ1-1|.
CATSRAGNTEAFF
TGTGCCACCAGCAGAGCGGGGAACACTGAAGCTTTCTTT
>.|TRBV11-2|TRBJ2-2|TRBD2
CASSPYVLAGGQTGELFF
TGTGCCAGCAGCCCCTATGTCTTAGCGGGAGGGCAAACCGGGGAGCTGTTTTTT
>.|TRBV27|TRBJ2-7|TRBD1
CASSFWGQLPSYEQYF
TGTGCCAGCAGTTTTTGGGGACAGCTACCCTCCTACGAGCAGTACTTC
>.|TRBV18|TRBJ1-1|TRBD1
CASSPQGAGTEAFF
TGTGCCAGCTCACCCCAGGGGGCCGGCACTGAAGCTTTCTTT
>.|TRBV19|TRBJ1-2|TRBD1
CASSMGVDRGFGYTF
TGTGCCAGTAGTATGGGTGTTGACAGGGGGTTTGGCTACACCTTC
>.|TRBV6-1|TRBJ1-6|TRBD1
CASSEPMGQGASVSPLHF
TGTGCCAGCAGTGAACCTATGGGACAGGGGGCGTCGGTTTCACCCCTCCACTTT
>.|TRBV25-1|TRBJ1-2|.
CATSGTYYYGYTF
TGTGCCACCTCCGGGACATATTACTATGGCTACACCTTC
>.|TRBV7-2|TRBJ1-2|TRBD1
CASIRTGRGYTF
TGTGCCAGCATCCGGACAGGGCGCGGCTACACCTTC
>.|TRBV7-3|TRBJ2-7|TRBD1
CASSLGQGFYEQYF
TGTGCCAGCAGCTTAGGACAGGGTTTCTACGAGCAGTACTTC
>.|TRBV4-1|TRBJ1-4|.
CASSQEQEKLFF
TGCGCCAGCAGCCAAGAACAAGAAAAACTGTTTTTT
>.|TRBV18|TRBJ2-4|.
CASSPPQGNIQYF
TGTGCCAGCTCACCCCCGCAGGGGAACATTCAGTACTTC
>.|TRBV5-5|TRBJ2-7|TRBD2
CASTGLAGVSEQYF
TGTGCCAGCACTGGACTAGCGGGAGTTTCCGAGCAGTACTTC
>.|TRBV6-6|TRBJ2-2|.
CASSPQDSNTGELFF
TGTGCCAGCAGTCCCCAAGACTCGAACACCGGGGAGCTGTTTTTT
>once|TRBV2|TRBJ1-3|.
CASSGGSLVSGNTIYF
TGTGCCAGCAGTGGGGGCAGCCTAGTCTCTGGAAACACCATATATTTT
>.|TRBV4-1|TRBJ2-7|TRBD2
CASSQDPAGAFEQYF
TGCGCCAGCAGCCAAGATCCAGCGGGAGCATTCGAGCAGTACTTC
>.|TRBV7-2|TRBJ1-3|TRBD1
CASSFTGTANSGNTIYF
TGTGCCAGCAGCTTCACCGGGACAGCTAACTCTGGAAACACCATATATTTT
>once|TRBV2|TRBJ1-3|.
CASSEQGHSGGNTIYF
TGTGCCAGCAGTGAACAGGGACATTCGGGGGGAAACACCATATATTTT
>.|TRBV20-1|TRBJ2-5|TRBD1
CSASKQGAAETQYF
TGCAGTGCTAGTAAACAGGGGGCGGCGGAGACCCAGTACTTC
>.|TRBV4-1|TRBJ2-7|TRBD1
CASSQDPGQASEQYF
TGCGCCAGCAGCCAAGATCCGGGACAGGCGAGTGAGCAGTACTTC
>.|TRBV30|TRBJ1-1|.
CAWSVHGGTEAFF
TGTGCCTGGAGTGTACACGGGGGCACTGAAGCTTTCTTT
>.|TRBV7-6|TRBJ2-7|TRBD2
CASSGLAGVNEQYF
TGTGCCAGCAGCGGACTAGCGGGAGTGAACGAGCAGTACTTC
>.|TRBV4-1|TRBJ2-5|.
CASSSQLSPQYF
TGCGCCAGCAGCTCCCAGTTAAGTCCCCAGTACTTC
>.|TRBV24-1|TRBJ2-2|.
CATSVQANTGELFF
TGTGCCACCAGTGTTCAGGCTAACACCGGGGAGCTGTTTTTT
>.|TRBV20-1|TRBJ2-7|.
CSASGGPRLRDEQYF
TGCAGTGCTAGTGGGGGGCCCCGGCTAAGGGACGAGCAGTACTTC
>.|TRBV28|TRBJ1-4|.
CASSRRDPRGYGKLFF
TGTGCCAGCAGTCGCCGGGACCCAAGGGGGTATGGAAAACTGTTTTTT
>.|TRBV27|TRBJ1-1|.
CASSLRGGGNTEAFF
TGTGCCAGCAGTCTCCGGGGAGGGGGGAACACTGAAGCTTTCTTT
>.|TRBV15|TRBJ2-3|TRBD2
CATSRTSGRGDTQYF
TGTGCCACCAGTAGAACTAGCGGGAGGGGCGATACGCAGTATTTT
>.|TRBV20-1|TRBJ1-1|.
CSARGGTGAFF
TGCAGTGCTAGAGGTGGTACTGGAGCTTTCTTT
>.|TRBV5-1|TRBJ1-4|.
CASRQASGEKLFF
TGCGCCAGCAGACAAGCCTCAGGGGAGAAACTGTTTTTT
>.|TRBV5-1|TRBJ1-4|.
CASSLAATVNEKLFF
TGCGCCAGCAGCTTGGCCGCTACAGTTAATGAAAAACTGTTTTTT